This TCR beta chain was captured in a study of blood T cells in healthy people across ages. Germline CDR1 and CDR2: SGHRS and YFSETQ. The V end was cut by 0 bases, the J end by 7 bases, with 13 bases between. This CDR3 comprises 14 residues. This clonotype was counted between two and nine times. Its specificity is not known. Study results and caveats: Age brought a roughly linear fall in TCR beta diversity measured per million T cells. A strong correlation between TCR beta diversity and naive T cell percentage was seen.

Together with a sample-barcoded 5' primer, a J-beta primer mix was included in a second PCR lasting about 7 to 11 cycles. MiXCR, run by TCRdb on the 5' RACE reads, gives a single entry per CDR3 protein. Altogether 1.5 million or so distinct CDR3 sequences are present, 35% to 45% being singletons, with the ten largest covering approximately 4.1%. Material for sequencing was blood. This clonotype originated in a young woman in good health. The rearrangement joins TRBV5-1 to TRBJ1-1; no firm D call. DNA for the CDR3: TGCGCCAGCAGCTTGGTGGTCAGGACGAGTGAAGCTTTCTTT. Translation: CASSLVVRTSEAFF.